Sequencing of this TCR beta chain was carried out in a study of T cell repertoires in cytomegalovirus infection. In the study overall: Epitope selection comprised recently identified HLA-C-restricted CMV epitopes and well-studied HLA-B-restricted CMV epitopes. From public TCR beta signatures came an indication of both CMV infection and matching HLA type.

A word on this clonotype: No antigen is known for it.

This CDR3 region has 13 residues. The germline V gene encodes CDR1 MNHNS and CDR2 SASEGT. The ends were cut back, 2 bases at V and 2 bases at J, with 4 bases in the middle. Overall study results and limits: The study found HLA-C-restricted CMV-specific TCR beta clonotypes dominating the ex vivo response. The cumulative frequency of public TCR beta families distinguished individuals who carried CMV together with the relevant HLA.

From the reads, TCRdb called clonotypes with MiXCR, one entry per CDR3 protein. The sample shows about 130,000 distinct CDR3 sequences, approximately 30% of them seen only once. Material: CD8+ T cells from cultured PBMCs, obtained from culture after CMV antigen stimulation. This sequence joins TRBV6-1 and TRBJ2-1; D is ambiguous. This clonotype originated in a human donor in good health (CMV status not recorded). Some clones in this sample may be carry-over from other donors' samples. CDR3: CASSESPYNEQFF. CDR3 bases: TGTGCCAGCAGTGAATCTCCCTACAATGAGCAGTTCTTC.